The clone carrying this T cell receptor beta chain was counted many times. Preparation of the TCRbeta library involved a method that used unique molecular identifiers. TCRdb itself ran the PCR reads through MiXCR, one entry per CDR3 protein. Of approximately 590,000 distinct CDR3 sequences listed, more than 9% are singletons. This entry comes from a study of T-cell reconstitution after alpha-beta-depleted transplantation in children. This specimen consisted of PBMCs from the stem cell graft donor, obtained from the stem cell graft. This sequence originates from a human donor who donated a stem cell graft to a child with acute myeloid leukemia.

The CDR3: CATSKLAFQETQYF. DNA of the CDR3: TGTGCCACCTCCAAACTAGCGTTCCAAGAGACCCAGTACTTC. The gene calls are TRBV25-1 and TRBJ2-5; TRBD2 matches 7 bases. The CDR3 has 14 residues. The germline V gene has CDR1 MGHDK and CDR2 SYGVNS. With 10 bases clipped from V and 1 base from J, the junction kept 9 bases outside the gene matches.